This TCR beta chain was retrieved from a study of T cells in Graves' hyperthyroidism and ophthalmopathy. Fresh 10 ml peripheral blood yielded PBMCs. Researchers amplified the TCR beta CDR3 regions from RNA transcripts. TCR CDR3 regions were first amplified by RT-PCR with HTBI primers. TCRdb analysed the multiplex PCR reads with MiXCR anew, one entry per CDR3 protein. The table has 600,000 to 650,000 distinct CDR3 sequences, around 20% seen once. V shed 0 bases and J 3 bases; nucleotides not matched to a gene: 2. CDR3 length: 15 residues. Germline CDR1 and CDR2: LGHNA and YNFKEQ. The clonotype was recovered from a man aged 25 to 40 with Graves' ophthalmopathy. Sequenced input: blood. The V call is TRBV4-2, the J call TRBJ2-1, with 7 bases fitting TRBD1. Here the CDR3 reads CASSQEWDSYNEQFF. CDR3 nucleotides: TGTGCCAGCAGCCAAGAGTGGGACAGCTACAATGAGCAGTTCTTC.